Listed here is a single T cell receptor (beta chain). Its antigen is unknown. This sample is drawn from a study of beta chain features in type 1 diabetes. Study background: There was similarity between patients and healthy donors in age, gender and cell yields. Investigators examined roughly 99,000,000 sorted cells across all samples.

V shed 3 bases and J 6 bases; nucleotides not matched to a gene: 6. In germline, CDR1 is SGHDT, CDR2 YYEEEE. This CDR3 contains 14 residues. General study results and limits: Moderate yet significant TCRB CDR3 shortening was seen in Type 1 diabetes patients in all four CD4+ subsets.

Since all of the isolated RNA was reverse transcribed, expressed TCRB transcripts were what got sequenced. The protocol was immunoSEQ multiplex PCR, while the TCRdb copy is restricted to in-frame clones and leaves out a portion. The sample lists roughly 340,000 clones; approximately 12% were seen once. The origin of this receptor is a woman between 18 and 29 years old with type 1 diabetes. The chain employs TRBV5-6 and TRBJ1-5; 7 nucleotides match TRBD1. The specimen sequenced was naive CD4+ T cells from blood. CDR3 sequence reads: CASSSRQGAQPQHF. The DNA of the CDR3 is TGTGCCAGCAGCTCAAGACAGGGTGCTCAGCCCCAGCATTTT.